This T cell receptor beta chain was sequenced for a study of shared clonotypes between healthy human individuals. Study results and caveats: Naive subsets generally had larger estimated richness than memory subsets. The expectation was that sequencing depth would affect clonotype sharing among donors. Rarefaction demonstrated incomplete sorted-subset sequencing despite large depth. Only blood was sampled; tissue repertoires likely differ.

The table came from immunoSEQ multiplex PCR; TCRdb's copy has only in-frame clones and leaves some out. The table records about 980,000 clones, roughly 72% of them present only once. A single count supports this clone. Its antigen is unidentified. Between the trimmed V and J ends, which lost 2 bases and 2 bases, there was a span of 13 bases. Germline V gives CDR1 MNHNS, CDR2 SASEGT. This CDR3 is built from 16 residues. This chain connects TRBV6-1 to TRBJ2-4; TRBD1 might be the D (6 bases). The material sequenced was memory CD4+ T cells sorted from blood. Indicated subset: CD45RA-negative fraction. The TCR sequence derives from a man between 18 and 29 years old in good health. The CDR3 region has the DNA TGTGCCAGCAGTGAAAACCTAGGGGGTACCAAAAACATTCAGTACTTC. It encodes CASSENLGGTKNIQYF.